What follows is one T cell receptor beta chain and its context. In this sample, this clone turned up once. Its antigen remains unidentified. The record has no base qualities; no much larger clone is one base away. The CDR3 sequence holds 17 residues, the cysteine and phenylalanine included. Only CDR3 DNA is held: 51 bases, read in frame from base 1. Via the germline V gene (reference sequence), CDR1 is GTSNPN and CDR2 SVGIG. V and J lose 4 bases and 4 bases, and a span of 25 bases separates them. The time point label, read with the paper, signifies: late/post reinfection, 12 to 24 weeks after detection. TCR sequencing was performed on the sorted cells directly ex vivo, without any in vitro expansion beforehand. The donors were people who inject drugs and were enrolled in Canada's Montreal Acute Hepatitis C Cohort Study (HEPCO). Total naive CD8 T cells, sorted as viable CD3+ CD8+ CD45RO-, came from a couple of donors at all three reinfection time points as controls. Before sorting, cryopreserved peripheral blood mononuclear cells were thawed and used as the source for purifying CD8 T cells. Negative selection with the MACS CD8+ T cell Isolation Kit was used to enrich CD8 T cells. Cells were sorted on a BD FACSAria II sorter using FACSDiva software, and FlowJo was used for data analysis.

Library preparation was by the immunoSEQ multiplex PCR assay. Genomic DNA was pulled from the sorted cells, and the automated high-throughput method of Adaptive Biotechnologies was used to sequence the TCR beta V, D and J regions. CDR3 regions were amplified with a two-step, bias-controlled multiplex PCR. An Illumina instrument was used to sequence the amplified TCR beta libraries. Turning to the authors' computational methods: Demultiplexed reads were processed to reduce amplification and sequencing bias, and CDR3 sequences were assigned to gene families using the IMGT database. Repertoire data were analyzed with ImmunoSEQ software version 2.0. Clonotype lists were filtered to remove out-of-frame sequences as well as sequences containing stop codons in the CDR3. Any clonotype with a frequency under 0.01% was left out, since that frequency corresponded to less than one cell. Richness was computed as observed richness divided by input cell number, and evenness as Shannon entropy divided by log observed richness. Repertoire diversity and similarity between time points were quantified using Simpson diversity and Morisita-Horn overlap indices. Clonotypes were sorted into dominant (>1%), sub-dominant (0.5-0.99%), low abundance (0.1-0.49%) or lowest abundance (<0.1%) groups. A germline index was calculated as total CDR3 length minus total nucleotide additions, divided by total CDR3 length. In its TCRdb copy, this immuneACCESS table keeps in-frame sequences only and misses some clones. Where compared with another copy, unresolved V genes explain less than half of these, and the others have no known cause. V and J calls and clone size are as listed in that table; D and trimming were resolved from the DNA. For this sample the table gives around 45,000 clones, of which roughly 89% were detected only once. The ten top clones hold 0.72% of the sample.

The sample is drawn from a study of memory CD8 T cells in hepatitis C reinfection (TCRdb year 2017). About the investigation overall: Among the donors, a few cleared two back-to-back HCV infections on their own, whereas two got rid of a primary infection but ended up chronically infected after reinfection. HCV reinfection was defined as a positive HCV RNA test following two negative tests taken at least 60 days apart. Late or post reinfection samples were collected 12 to 24 weeks after reinfection was detected. The study tracked the TCR beta repertoire of virus-specific CD8 T cells longitudinally across an HCV reinfection episode in about 5 donors. Between about 2009 and 2012, 4 or 5 reinfection cases with stored pre-reinfection samples were identified. In the reinfection study, participants who had previously resolved an HCV infection were followed up every 3 months. Study-level results and caveats: With only five donors, the study could not reach definitive conclusions about public clonotypes linked to secondary clearance.

The sample was naive CD8+ T cells sorted from blood. The label giving this sample's cell subset or site can be read as: total naive CD8+CD45RO- T cells. This clonotype originated in a man between 18 and 29 years old with hepatitis C virus infection. Here the chain combines TRBV30 and TRBJ1-2; the D gene identity is not certain. The CDR3 loop reads CAWNWTEDRTEVYGYTF. The DNA sequence is given as TGTGCCTGGAACTGGACTGAAGACCGGACGGAGGTCTATGGCTACACCTTC.